This T cell receptor beta chain emerged from a study of T cell repertoires in cytomegalovirus infection. In the study overall: Public TCR beta signature analysis indicated the presence of both CMV infection and matching HLA type. Study findings and constraints: The ex vivo response showed dominance by HLA-C-restricted CMV-specific TCR beta clonotypes. Based on cumulative public TCR beta family frequency, carriers of CMV plus the relevant HLA were identified.

In TCRdb, the reads were re-called with MiXCR into one record per CDR3 protein. Of hundreds of thousands of distinct CDR3 sequences detected, 24% appear once; the ten largest clones hold 7% to 9%. Trimming pared 2 bases from V and 2 bases from J, leaving 9 bases between. Germline CDR1 and CDR2: LNHDA and SQIVND (reference sequence). The CDR3 sequence is 14 residues long. To note about this clonotype: As yet, its antigen is unknown.

The chain is built from TRBV19 and TRBJ1-2; D is possibly TRBD1 (6 bases). The receptor was isolated from a human donor in good health (CMV status not recorded). Some clones in this sample may be carry-over from other donors' samples. Sequenced material: CD8+ T cells from PBMCs. Here the CDR3 DNA reads TGTGCCAGTAGTATATTGGGGACAAACTATGGCTACACCTTC. Protein: CASSILGTNYGYTF.